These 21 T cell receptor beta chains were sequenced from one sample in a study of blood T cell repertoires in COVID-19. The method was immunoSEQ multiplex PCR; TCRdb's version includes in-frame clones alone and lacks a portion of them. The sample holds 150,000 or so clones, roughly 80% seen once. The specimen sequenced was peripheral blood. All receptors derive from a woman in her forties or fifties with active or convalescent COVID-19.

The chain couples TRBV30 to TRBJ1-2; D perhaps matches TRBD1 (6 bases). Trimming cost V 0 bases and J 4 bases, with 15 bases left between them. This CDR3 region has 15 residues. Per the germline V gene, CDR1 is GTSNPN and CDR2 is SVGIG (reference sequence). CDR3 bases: TGTGCCTGGAGTGTTAGACACAGGGCTAGCTATGGCTACACCTTC. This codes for CAWSVRHRASYGYTF.

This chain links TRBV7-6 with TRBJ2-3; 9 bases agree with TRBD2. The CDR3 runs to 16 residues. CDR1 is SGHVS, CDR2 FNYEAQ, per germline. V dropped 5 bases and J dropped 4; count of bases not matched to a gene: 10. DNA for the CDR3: TGTGCCAGCAGCCCCTTAGCGGGAGTGGGGGCAGATACGCAGTATTTT. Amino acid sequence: CASSPLAGVGADTQYF. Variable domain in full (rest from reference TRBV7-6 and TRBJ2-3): GAGVSQSPRYKVTKRGQDVALRCDPISGHVSLYWYRQALGQGPEFLTYFNYEAQQDKSGLPNDRFSAERPEGSISTLTIQRTEQRDSAMYRCASSPLAGVGADTQYFGPGTRLTVL.

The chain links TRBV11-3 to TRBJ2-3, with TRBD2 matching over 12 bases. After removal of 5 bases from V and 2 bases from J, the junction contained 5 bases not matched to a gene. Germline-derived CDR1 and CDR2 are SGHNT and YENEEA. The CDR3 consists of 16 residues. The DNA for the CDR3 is TGTGCCAGCAGCCCAGGACTAGCGGGAACCACAGATACGCAGTATTTT. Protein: CASSPGLAGTTDTQYF.

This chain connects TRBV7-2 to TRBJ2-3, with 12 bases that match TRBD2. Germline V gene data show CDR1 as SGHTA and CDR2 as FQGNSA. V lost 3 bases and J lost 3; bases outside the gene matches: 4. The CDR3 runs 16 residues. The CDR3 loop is CASSFGTSGGTDTQYF. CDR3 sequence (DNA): TGTGCCAGCAGCTTTGGCACTAGCGGGGGGACAGATACGCAGTATTTT. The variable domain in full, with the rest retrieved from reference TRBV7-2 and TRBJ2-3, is GAGVSQSPSNKVTEKGKDVELRCDPISGHTALYWYRQSLGQGLEFLIYFQGNSAPDKSGLPSDRFSAERTGGSVSTLTIQRTQQEDSAVYLCASSFGTSGGTDTQYFGPGTRLTVL.

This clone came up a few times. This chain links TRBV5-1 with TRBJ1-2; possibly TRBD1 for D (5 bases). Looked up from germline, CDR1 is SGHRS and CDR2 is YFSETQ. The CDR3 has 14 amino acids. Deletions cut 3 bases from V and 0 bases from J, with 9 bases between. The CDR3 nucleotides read TGCGCCAGCAGCTCGGGGGTGACTAACTATGGCTACACCTTC. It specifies CASSSGVTNYGYTF.

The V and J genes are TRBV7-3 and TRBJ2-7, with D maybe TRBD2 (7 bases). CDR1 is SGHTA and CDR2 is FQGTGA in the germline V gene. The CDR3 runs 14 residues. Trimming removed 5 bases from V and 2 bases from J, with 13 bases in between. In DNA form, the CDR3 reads TGTGCCAGCAGCCCGGGGGGCGGTCCCTACGAGCAGTACTTC. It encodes CASSPGGGPYEQYF.

The DNA of the CDR3 is TGTGCCAGCAGCGTCGATCCCGCGGCCACTGAAGCTTTCTTT. Amino acid sequence: CASSVDPAATEAFF. The rearrangement links TRBV9 to TRBJ1-1; no definite D call. The CDR3 consists of 14 residues. Trimming pared 2 bases from V and 4 bases from J, leaving 12 bases between. CDR1 is SGDLS, CDR2 YYNGEE, per germline.

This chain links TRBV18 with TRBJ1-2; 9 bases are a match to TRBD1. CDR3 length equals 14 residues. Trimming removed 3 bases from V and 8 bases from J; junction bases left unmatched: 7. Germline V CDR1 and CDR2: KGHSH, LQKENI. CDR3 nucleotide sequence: TGTGCCAGCTCACCTTTGGACAGGGGAACGGGCTACACCTTC. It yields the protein CASSPLDRGTGYTF.

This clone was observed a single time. The CDR3 DNA reads as TGTGCCAGCTCACCAAACCATCTAGGAGGTGGCTACACCTTC. Amino acids: CASSPNHLGGGYTF. The V and J genes are TRBV18 and TRBJ1-2; D unclear. V lost 2 bases and J 7 bases, leaving 14 bases between the germline ends. The CDR3 has 14 residues. Germline V CDR1 and CDR2: KGHSH, LQKENI.

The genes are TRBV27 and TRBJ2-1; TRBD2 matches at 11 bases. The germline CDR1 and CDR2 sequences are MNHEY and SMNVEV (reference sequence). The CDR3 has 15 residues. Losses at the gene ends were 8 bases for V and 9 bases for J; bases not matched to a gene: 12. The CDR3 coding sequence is TGTGCCAGCCCCCGGGGGGTAGCGGGGGGGTGTGAGCAGTTCTTC. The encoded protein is CASPRGVAGGCEQFF.

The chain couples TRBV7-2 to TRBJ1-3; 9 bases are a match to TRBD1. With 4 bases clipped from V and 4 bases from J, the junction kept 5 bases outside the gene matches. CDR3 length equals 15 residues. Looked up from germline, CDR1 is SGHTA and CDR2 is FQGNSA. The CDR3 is CASSSRTGAGNTIYF. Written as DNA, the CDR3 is TGTGCCAGCAGCTCCCGGACAGGGGCCGGAAACACCATATATTTT.

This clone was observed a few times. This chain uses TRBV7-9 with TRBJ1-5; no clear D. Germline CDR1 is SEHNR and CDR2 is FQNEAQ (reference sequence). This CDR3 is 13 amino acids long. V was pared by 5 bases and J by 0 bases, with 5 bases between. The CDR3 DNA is TGTGCCAGCAGCCCCAATAGCAATCAGCCCCAGCATTTT. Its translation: CASSPNSNQPQHF.

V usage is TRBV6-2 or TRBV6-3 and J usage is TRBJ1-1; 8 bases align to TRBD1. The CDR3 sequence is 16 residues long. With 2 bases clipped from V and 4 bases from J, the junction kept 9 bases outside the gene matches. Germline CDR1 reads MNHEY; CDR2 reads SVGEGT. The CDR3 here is CASSYGLNRGSTEAFF. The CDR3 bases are TGTGCCAGCAGTTACGGGCTCAACAGGGGGAGCACTGAAGCTTTCTTT.

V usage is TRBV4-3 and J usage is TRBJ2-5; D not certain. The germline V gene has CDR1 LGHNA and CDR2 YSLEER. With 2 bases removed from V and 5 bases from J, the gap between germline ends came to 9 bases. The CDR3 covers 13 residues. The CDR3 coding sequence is TGCGCCAGCAGCCAACTACCCGGGGAGACCCAGTACTTC. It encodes CASSQLPGETQYF.

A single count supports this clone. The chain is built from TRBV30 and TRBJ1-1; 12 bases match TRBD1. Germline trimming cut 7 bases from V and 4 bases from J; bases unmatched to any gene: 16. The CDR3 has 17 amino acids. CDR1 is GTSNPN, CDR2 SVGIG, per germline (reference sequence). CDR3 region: CASTPSGQGARGTEAFF. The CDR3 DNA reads TGTGCCTCGACTCCCTCGGGACAGGGGGCGCGGGGCACTGAAGCTTTCTTT.

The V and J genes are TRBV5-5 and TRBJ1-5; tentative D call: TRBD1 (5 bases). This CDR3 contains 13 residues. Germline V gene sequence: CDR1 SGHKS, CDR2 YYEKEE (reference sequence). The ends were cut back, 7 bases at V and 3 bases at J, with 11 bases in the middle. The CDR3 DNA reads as TGTGCCAGCGGGGCAGCGATCAATCAGCCCCAGCATTTT. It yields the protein CASGAAINQPQHF.

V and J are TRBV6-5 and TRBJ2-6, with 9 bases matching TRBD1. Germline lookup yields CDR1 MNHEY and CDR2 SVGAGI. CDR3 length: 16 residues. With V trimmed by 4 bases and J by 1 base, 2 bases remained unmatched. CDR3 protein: CASSSGTGSGANVLTF. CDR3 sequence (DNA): TGTGCCAGCAGTTCCGGGACAGGGTCTGGGGCCAACGTCCTGACTTTC.

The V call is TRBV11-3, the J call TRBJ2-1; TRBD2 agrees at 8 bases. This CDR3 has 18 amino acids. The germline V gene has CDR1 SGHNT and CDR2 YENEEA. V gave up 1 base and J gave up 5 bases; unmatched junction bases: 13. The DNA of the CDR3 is TGTGCCAGCAGCTTAGTTGCTGGGAGACTAGCGACTCACAATGAGCAGTTCTTC. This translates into CASSLVAGRLATHNEQFF.

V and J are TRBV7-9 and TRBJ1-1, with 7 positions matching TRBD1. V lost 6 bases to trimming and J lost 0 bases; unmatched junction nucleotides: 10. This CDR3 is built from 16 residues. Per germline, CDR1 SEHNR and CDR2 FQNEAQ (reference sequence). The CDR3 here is CASRHIRGVMNTEAFF. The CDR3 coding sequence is TGTGCCAGCAGACACATCAGGGGGGTAATGAACACTGAAGCTTTCTTT.

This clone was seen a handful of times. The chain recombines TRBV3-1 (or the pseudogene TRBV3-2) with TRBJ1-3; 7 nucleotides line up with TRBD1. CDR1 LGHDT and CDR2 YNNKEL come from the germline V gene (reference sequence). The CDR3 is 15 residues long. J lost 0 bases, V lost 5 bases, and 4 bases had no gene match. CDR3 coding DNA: TGTGCCAGCAGCAACAGGGGATACTCTGGAAACACCATATATTTT. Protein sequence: CASSNRGYSGNTIYF.

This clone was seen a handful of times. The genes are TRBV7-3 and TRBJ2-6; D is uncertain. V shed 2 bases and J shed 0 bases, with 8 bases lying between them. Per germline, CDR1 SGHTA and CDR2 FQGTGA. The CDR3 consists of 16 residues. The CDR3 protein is CASSLFGSSGANVLTF. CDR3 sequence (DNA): TGTGCCAGCAGCTTATTCGGTTCCTCTGGGGCCAACGTCCTGACTTTC.